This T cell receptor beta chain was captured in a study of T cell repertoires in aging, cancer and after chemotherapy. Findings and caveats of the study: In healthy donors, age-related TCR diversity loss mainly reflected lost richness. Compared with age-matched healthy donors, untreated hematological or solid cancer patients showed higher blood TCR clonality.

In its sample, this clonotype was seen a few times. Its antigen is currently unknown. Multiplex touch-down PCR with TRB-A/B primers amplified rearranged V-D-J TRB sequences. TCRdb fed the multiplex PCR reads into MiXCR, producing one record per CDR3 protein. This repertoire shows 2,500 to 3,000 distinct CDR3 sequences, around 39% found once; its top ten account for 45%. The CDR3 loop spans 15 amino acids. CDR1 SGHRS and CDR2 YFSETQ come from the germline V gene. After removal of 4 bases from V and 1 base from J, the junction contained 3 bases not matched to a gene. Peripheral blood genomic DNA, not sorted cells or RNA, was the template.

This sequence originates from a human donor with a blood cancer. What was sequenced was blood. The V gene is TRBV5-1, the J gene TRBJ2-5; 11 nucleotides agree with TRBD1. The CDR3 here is CASSGGTGGQETQYF. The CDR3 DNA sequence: TGCGCCAGCAGCGGGGGGACAGGGGGCCAAGAGACCCAGTACTTC.